Listed here are 20 T cell receptor beta chains from one sample, sequenced in a study of shared clonotypes between healthy human individuals. Only in-frame clones appear in the TCRdb table, and some are missing; sequencing was by immunoSEQ multiplex PCR. The sample consists of 110,000 or so clones, about 70% of them appearing once. Sequencing used memory CD8+ T cells sorted from blood. Subset of the sample: CD45RO+ cells pooled with CCR7-negative TemRA cells. The receptors shown here come from a woman in her twenties or thirties in good health.

V usage is TRBV4-1 and J usage is TRBJ2-7; 7 bases are a match to TRBD2. The V gene end was trimmed by 5 bases and the J gene end by 5 bases; junction bases not matched to a gene: 15. CDR1 MGHRA and CDR2 YSYEKL come from the germline V gene. This CDR3 region has 16 residues. The CDR3 reads CASSDTYSAGEDEQYF. The CDR3 DNA reads as TGCGCCAGCAGCGACACCTACTCGGCGGGAGAGGACGAGCAGTACTTC.

The chain joins TRBV9 to TRBJ1-3; TRBD1 matches 7 bases. Germline lookup yields CDR1 SGDLS and CDR2 YYNGEE. The V segment lost 1 base and the J segment 4 bases; nucleotides outside the gene matches: 11. This CDR3 region has 17 residues. The CDR3 nucleotides are TGTGCCAGCAGCGTATCCTACAGGGGTCTGGACGGAAACACCATATATTTT. It encodes CASSVSYRGLDGNTIYF. Variable domain in full (rest from reference TRBV9 and TRBJ1-3): DSGVTQTPKHLITATGQRVTLRCSPRSGDLSVYWYQQSLDQGLQFLIQYYNGEERAKGNILERFSAQQFPDLHSELNLSSLELGDSALYFCASSVSYRGLDGNTIYFGEGSWLTVV.

J is TRBJ2-7 and V is TRBV5-6; D possibly uses TRBD1 or TRBD2 (5 bases each). The CDR3 consists of 15 residues. Germline V gene data show CDR1 as SGHDT and CDR2 as YYEEEE. V was shortened by 1 base and J by 2 bases, with 13 bases between the two germline ends. The CDR3 loop reads CASSLSFGGTYEQYF. The CDR3, as DNA: TGTGCCAGCAGCTTGTCGTTTGGGGGAACCTACGAGCAGTACTTC.

The gene calls are TRBV15 and TRBJ2-1, with 11 nucleotides matching TRBD1. The germline gives CDR1 LNHNV, CDR2 YYDKDF (reference sequence). This CDR3 comprises 16 residues. V trimming: 3 bases; J trimming: 8 bases; junction bases outside the gene matches: 9. CDR3 bases: TGTGCCACCAGCAGGGGACAGGGGGAGTATGTGGATGAGCAGTTCTTC. This gives the protein CATSRGQGEYVDEQFF.

V is TRBV4-1 and J is TRBJ2-1; possible D gene TRBD2, 7 bases. V was shortened by 5 bases and J by 0 bases, with 17 bases between the two germline ends. CDR3 size: 17 residues. From germline, CDR1 is MGHRA and CDR2 YSYEKL. For the CDR3, the DNA is TGCGCCAGCAGCTCACGGGGGGCGGGGAGCTCCTACAATGAGCAGTTCTTC. Protein sequence: CASSSRGAGSSYNEQFF.

The chain uses TRBV14 and TRBJ2-7, with D maybe TRBD1 (6 bases). Trimming pared 0 bases from V and 7 bases from J, leaving 10 bases between. The germline CDR1 and CDR2 sequences are SGHDN and FVKESK. The CDR3 contains 13 residues. CDR3 DNA: TGTGCCAGCAGCCAAGAGGGGGCTGGGGAGCAGTACTTC. It yields the protein CASSQEGAGEQYF.

Many counts were recorded for this clone. The chain combines TRBV13 with TRBJ2-4; 9 bases are shared with TRBD2. CDR3 length: 15 amino acids. Germline V CDR1 and CDR2: PRHDT, FYEKMQ (reference sequence). V gave up 5 bases and J gave up 0 bases; unmatched junction bases: 2. The CDR3 nucleotides read TGTGCCAGCAGCGTGCGGGGGGGAGCCAAAAACATTCAGTACTTC. It encodes CASSVRGGAKNIQYF.

The rearrangement joins TRBV2 to TRBJ2-7; 7 bases line up with TRBD2. Trimming cost V 4 bases and J 2 bases; bases outside gene matches: 2. The CDR3 runs to 13 residues. In germline, CDR1 is SNHLY, CDR2 FYNNEI. As DNA, the CDR3 is TGTGCCAGCAGTGTGGGGGGGGCCTACGAGCAGTACTTC. Translated: CASSVGGAYEQYF. Drawing the rest from reference TRBV2 and TRBJ2-7, the complete variable domain is EPEVTQTPSHQVTQMGQEVILRCVPISNHLYFYWYRQILGQKVEFLVSFYNNEISEKSEIFDDQFSVERPDGSNFTLKIRSTKLEDSAMYFCASSVGGAYEQYFGPGTRLTVT.

V and J are TRBV7-8 and TRBJ1-5, with TRBD1 as a possible D gene (5 bases). Trimming shortened V by 7 bases and J by 7 bases, and 17 bases separated the two germline ends. This CDR3 comprises 14 residues. Germline V gene sequence: CDR1 SGHVS, CDR2 FQNEAQ. CDR3 residues: CASTPTRGCQPQHF. The DNA for the CDR3 is TGTGCCAGCACCCCCACGAGGGGTTGCCAGCCCCAGCATTTT.

CDR3 sequence: CASSRGNQPQHF. The CDR3 DNA reads as TGTGCCAGCAGCCGGGGGAATCAGCCCCAGCATTTT. The chain is built from TRBV5-8 and TRBJ1-5; a possible D gene is TRBD1 (5 bases). The CDR3 is 12 residues long. CDR1 SGHTS and CDR2 YDEGEE come from the germline V gene. Trimming removed 4 bases from V and 4 bases from J, with 6 bases in between.

The chain couples TRBV13 to TRBJ2-7; D call uncertain. Germline V gene sequence: CDR1 PRHDT, CDR2 FYEKMQ (reference sequence). The CDR3 covers 15 residues. V lost 2 bases and J 5 bases, leaving 16 bases between the germline ends. CDR3 residues: CASSLWASGVDEQYF. DNA for the CDR3: TGTGCCAGCAGCTTATGGGCGTCCGGAGTAGACGAGCAGTACTTC.

This chain joins TRBV5-1 and TRBJ1-1; possible D gene TRBD1, 6 bases. CDR3 length: 17 residues. The germline CDR1 and CDR2 sequences are SGHRS and YFSETQ. Between the trimmed V and J ends, which lost 0 bases and 0 bases, there was a span of 15 bases. Written as DNA, the CDR3 is TGCGCCAGCAGCTTGGGAGAAGTAACAGGGATGAACACTGAAGCTTTCTTT. This encodes CASSLGEVTGMNTEAFF.

The chain is built from TRBV11-2 and TRBJ2-7, with 8 bases matching TRBD1. The germline V gene encodes CDR1 SGHAT and CDR2 FQNNGV. This CDR3 has 16 residues. The V gene end was trimmed by 5 bases and the J gene end by 6 bases; junction bases not matched to a gene: 15. This CDR3 reads CASSQGTPDREFEQYF. CDR3 coding DNA: TGTGCCAGCAGCCAAGGTACCCCGGACAGGGAATTCGAGCAGTACTTC. Combining the CDR3 with reference TRBV11-2 and TRBJ2-7 gives the whole variable domain EAGVAQSPRYKIIEKRQSVAFWCNPISGHATLYWYQQILGQGPKLLIQFQNNGVVDDSQLPKDRFSAERLKGVDSTLKIQPAKLEDSAVYLCASSQGTPDREFEQYFGPGTRLTVT.

The chain combines TRBV30 with TRBJ2-5, with 14 positions matching TRBD2. Germline CDR1 reads GTSNPN; CDR2 reads SVGIG (reference sequence). Trimming took 3 bases from V and 1 from J; bases not matched to a gene: 4. This CDR3 is 16 amino acids long. The CDR3 loop is CAWRETSGRAQETQYF. The CDR3 nucleotides read TGTGCCTGGAGAGAGACTAGCGGGAGGGCCCAAGAGACCCAGTACTTC. The entire variable domain, with the rest obtained from reference TRBV30 and TRBJ2-5, is as follows: SQTIHQWPATLVQPVGSPLSLECTVEGTSNPNLYWYRQAAGRGLQLLFYSVGIGQISSEVPQNLSASRPQDRQFILSSKKLLLSDSGFYLCAWRETSGRAQETQYFGPGTRLLVL.

Points on this clone: Other DNA sequences in this sample translate to the same CDR3. The V and J genes are TRBV6-1 and TRBJ2-6; D unresolved. The CDR3 has 13 amino acids. Germline V gene sequence: CDR1 MNHNS, CDR2 SASEGT. V lost 3 bases and J 0 bases, leaving 0 bases between the germline ends. As DNA, the CDR3 is TGTGCCAGCAGTGACTCTGGGGCCAACGTCCTGACTTTC. Protein product: CASSDSGANVLTF.

A word on this clone: This may be a read error: a much more frequent sequence differs by one nucleotide. The rearrangement uses TRBV10-3 and TRBJ2-7, with D maybe TRBD1 (6 bases). V lost 2 bases to trimming and J lost 6 bases, with 23 bases between them. Germline V CDR1 and CDR2: ENHRY, SYGVKD. The length of the CDR3 is 17 residues. CDR3 bases: TGTGCCATCAGTGAGGGTAGTAGGGGACAAGACAAGGGCGAGCAGTACTTC. Its protein product is CAISEGSRGQDKGEQYF.

This chain connects TRBV6-1 to TRBJ2-7; D remains ambiguous. V lost 0 bases and J 4 bases, leaving 7 bases between the germline ends. Germline CDR1 MNHNS, CDR2 SASEGT. CDR3 size: 13 residues. This CDR3 is CASSEAAQYEQYF. CDR3 DNA sequence: TGTGCCAGCAGTGAAGCGGCCCAGTACGAGCAGTACTTC.

The rearrangement uses TRBV4-2 and TRBJ2-7; D unclear. The CDR3 covers 10 residues. The V end was cut by 7 bases, the J end by 7 bases, with 8 bases between. The germline V gene has CDR1 LGHNA and CDR2 YNFKEQ. The CDR3 is CASTGREQYF. For the CDR3, the DNA is TGTGCCAGCACCGGCCGGGAGCAGTACTTC.

The V call is TRBV4-1, the J call TRBJ1-4; tentative D call: TRBD1 (5 bases). The CDR3 covers 20 residues. Trimming pared 3 bases from V and 6 bases from J, leaving 29 bases between. Germline V gives CDR1 MGHRA, CDR2 YSYEKL. The CDR3 sequence: CASSHTIGTRHPPPYEKLFF. The CDR3, as DNA: TGCGCCAGCAGCCACACGATTGGGACTCGTCATCCCCCACCCTATGAAAAACTGTTTTTT.

CDR3 in amino acids: CSPPPSGGEQYF. CDR3 DNA sequence: TGCAGTCCTCCTCCGTCGGGGGGGGAGCAGTATTTT. The genes are TRBV29-1 and TRBJ2-3, with 8 bases aligning to TRBD2. The CDR3 totals 12 residues. Germline CDR1 SQVTM, CDR2 ANQGSEA.